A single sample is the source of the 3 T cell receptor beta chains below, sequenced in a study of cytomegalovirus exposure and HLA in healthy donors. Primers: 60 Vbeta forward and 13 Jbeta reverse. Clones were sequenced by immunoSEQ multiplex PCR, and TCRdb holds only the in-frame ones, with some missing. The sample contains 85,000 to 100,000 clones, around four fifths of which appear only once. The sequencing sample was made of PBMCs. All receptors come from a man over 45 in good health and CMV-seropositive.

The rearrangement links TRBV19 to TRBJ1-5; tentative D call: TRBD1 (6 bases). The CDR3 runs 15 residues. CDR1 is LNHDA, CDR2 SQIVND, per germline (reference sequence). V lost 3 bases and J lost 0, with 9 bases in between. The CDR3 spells CASSIQGSSNQPQHF. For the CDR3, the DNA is TGTGCCAGTAGTATTCAGGGGAGTAGCAATCAGCCCCAGCATTTT. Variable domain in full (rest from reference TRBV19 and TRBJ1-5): DGGITQSPKYLFRKEGQNVTLSCEQNLNHDAMYWYRQDPGQGLRLIYYSQIVNDFQKGDIAEGYSVSREKKESFPLTVTSAQKNPTAFYLCASSIQGSSNQPQHFGDGTRLSIL.

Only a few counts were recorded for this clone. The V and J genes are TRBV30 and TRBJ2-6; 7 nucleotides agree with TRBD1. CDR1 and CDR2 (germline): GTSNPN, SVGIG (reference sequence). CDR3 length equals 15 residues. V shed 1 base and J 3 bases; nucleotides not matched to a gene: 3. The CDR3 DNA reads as TGTGCCTGGAGTGCCCACAGGGGTGGGGCCAACGTCCTGACTTTC. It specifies CAWSAHRGGANVLTF.

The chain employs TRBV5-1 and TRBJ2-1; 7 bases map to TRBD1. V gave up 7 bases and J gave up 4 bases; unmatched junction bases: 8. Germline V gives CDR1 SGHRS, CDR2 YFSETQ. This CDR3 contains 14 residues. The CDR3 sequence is CASSATGQYNEQFF. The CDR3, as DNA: TGCGCCAGCTCTGCCACGGGACAGTACAATGAGCAGTTCTTC.